These 13 T cell receptor beta chains share one sample of origin, sequenced in a study of regulatory T cells in long-lasting Graves disease. Sequencing libraries for TCR beta were prepared with iRepertoire HTBI primers and Arm-PCR of CDR3 regions. TCRdb re-analysed the multiplex PCR reads in MiXCR, keeping a single row per CDR3 protein. The sample contains around 450,000 distinct CDR3 sequences, 20% to 25% of which appear only once. This sample's time point: persistent/refractory GD, antithyroid drugs over 5 years with positive TRAb. From PBMCs, RNA was extracted and then used to make the TCR library. The material sequenced was peripheral blood mononuclear cells (PBMCs), taken when the disease was refractory, from a patient treated with antithyroid drugs. The receptors come from a female donor with Graves disease.

On this clonotype itself: Since a much larger clone is just one base distant, this may be a read error. The gene calls are TRBV7-2 and TRBJ2-7; no firm D call. This CDR3 contains 13 residues. CDR1 is SGHTA, CDR2 FQGNSA, per germline. The CDR3 coding sequence is TGTGCCAGCAGCTCTTCGGCGAGCAGAGAGCGGTACTTC. This codes for CASSSSASRERYF.

At least ten counts were recorded for this clonotype. The rearrangement uses TRBV27 and TRBJ2-5; possibly TRBD2 for D (5 bases). The CDR3 extends over 14 amino acids. Germline-derived CDR1 and CDR2 are MNHEY and SMNVEV (reference sequence). V lost 7 bases, J lost 5 bases, and 17 bases lay in between. CDR3 sequence reads: CASTHRWRSETQYF. In DNA form, the CDR3 reads TGTGCCAGCACTCATCGGTGGAGGTCGGAGACCCAGTACTTC.

This clonotype was detected ten times or more. This sequence joins TRBV9 and TRBJ2-2; no reliable D call. V dropped 0 bases and J dropped 2 bases, with 14 bases sitting between them. This CDR3 is 17 amino acids long. Germline CDR1 and CDR2: SGDLS and YYNGEE. The CDR3 DNA is TGTGCCAGCAGCGTAGGAGCCAGCGCTGATAACACCGGGGAGCTGTTTTTT. This translates into CASSVGASADNTGELFF.

The chain combines TRBV9 with TRBJ2-3; D might be TRBD2 (6 bases). V was shortened by 1 base and J by 2 bases, with 11 bases between the two germline ends. The CDR3 consists of 15 residues. The germline V gene encodes CDR1 SGDLS and CDR2 YYNGEE. CDR3 sequence (DNA): TGTGCCAGCAGCGTAAGCGGGTCTATCACAGATACGCAGTATTTT. Its protein is CASSVSGSITDTQYF. Supplemented by reference TRBV9 and TRBJ2-3, the full variable domain reads DSGVTQTPKHLITATGQRVTLRCSPRSGDLSVYWYQQSLDQGLQFLIQYYNGEERAKGNILERFSAQQFPDLHSELNLSSLELGDSALYFCASSVSGSITDTQYFGPGTRLTVL.

The gene calls are TRBV7-3 and TRBJ1-4; 8 nucleotides align to TRBD1. V was pared by 8 bases and J by 5 bases, with 4 bases of the junction left unmatched. This CDR3 spans 13 amino acids. Per germline, CDR1 SGHTA and CDR2 FQGTGA. The CDR3 reads CASVDRVNEKLFF. Here the CDR3 DNA reads TGTGCCAGCGTGGACAGGGTGAATGAAAAACTGTTTTTT.

Regarding this clonotype: Possible read error: a much larger clone is one base away. This sequence joins TRBV6-1 and TRBJ2-5; D ambiguous. This CDR3 comprises 13 residues. Germline CDR1 MNHNS, CDR2 SASEGT. In DNA, the CDR3 is TGTACCAGCAGGAACCCTTCCCAAGAGACCCAGTACTTC. This encodes CTSRNPSQETQYF.

The genes are TRBV29-1 and TRBJ1-1; 9 bases align to TRBD1. The V segment lost 1 base and the J segment 4 bases; nucleotides outside the gene matches: 1. This CDR3 comprises 13 residues. In germline, CDR1 is SQVTM, CDR2 ANQGSEA. The CDR3 nucleotides are TGCAGCGTTGAAGTGGGACAGGGCACTGAAGCTTTCTTT. Translated, it gives CSVEVGQGTEAFF.

In its sample, this clonotype was seen many times. The chain combines TRBV2 with TRBJ1-3; the match to TRBD1 covers 8 bases. This CDR3 contains 18 residues. Germline V gene data show CDR1 as SNHLY and CDR2 as FYNNEI. Trimming removed 2 bases from V and 1 base from J; junction bases left unmatched: 10. CDR3: CASSEYKDRVGSGNTIYF. The CDR3 DNA reads TGTGCCAGCAGTGAATACAAGGACAGGGTAGGATCTGGAAACACCATATATTTT.

This clonotype was detected a few times. V is TRBV7-3 and J is TRBJ2-7; the D gene is possibly TRBD2 (7 bases). Germline V gene sequence: CDR1 SGHTA, CDR2 FQGTGA. The CDR3 runs to 17 residues. V lost 1 base to trimming and J lost 4 bases, with 20 bases between them. The CDR3 region is CASSLMGGREKGYEQYF. The DNA for the CDR3 is TGTGCCAGCAGCTTAATGGGGGGGCGGGAGAAAGGGTACGAGCAGTACTTC.

This clonotype has ten or more counts. The rearrangement joins TRBV28 to TRBJ2-2; D is unclear. In germline, CDR1 is MDHEN, CDR2 SYDVKM. This CDR3 spans 12 amino acids. Trimming left V 7 bases short and J 8 bases short, with 11 bases between. The CDR3 is CASTSLRGELFF. The CDR3 DNA is TGTGCCAGCACCTCCCTGCGGGGGGAGCTGTTTTTT.

V is TRBV5-1 and J is TRBJ2-5; unclear D gene. The CDR3 totals 16 residues. Trimming took 4 bases from V and 4 from J, leaving 20 bases between them. The germline gives CDR1 SGHRS, CDR2 YFSETQ. CDR3 nucleotides: TGCGCCAGCAGCCTGAAAGACGTGGCGTGGGGAGAGACCCAGTACTTC. The encoded protein is CASSLKDVAWGETQYF.

This clonotype showed up just a few times. Here the CDR3 reads CASQVDYSVGTQYF. The CDR3 DNA follows: TGTGCCAGCCAGGTGGACTACAGCGTGGGGACCCAGTACTTC. The rearrangement joins TRBV7-9 to TRBJ2-5; D perhaps matches TRBD2 (6 bases). The CDR3 sequence is 14 residues long. Between the trimmed V and J ends, which lost 8 bases and 7 bases, there was a span of 20 bases. Germline V gene data show CDR1 as SEHNR and CDR2 as FQNEAQ (reference sequence).

This clonotype was detected only a few times. The chain links TRBV30 to TRBJ2-7; D gene unclear. V shed 1 base and J shed 4 bases, with 8 bases lying between them. The CDR3 runs to 12 residues. Looked up from germline, CDR1 is GTSNPN and CDR2 is SVGIG (reference sequence). CDR3 region: CAWSAQQYEQYF. The CDR3 DNA reads TGTGCCTGGAGTGCCCAACAATACGAGCAGTACTTC.